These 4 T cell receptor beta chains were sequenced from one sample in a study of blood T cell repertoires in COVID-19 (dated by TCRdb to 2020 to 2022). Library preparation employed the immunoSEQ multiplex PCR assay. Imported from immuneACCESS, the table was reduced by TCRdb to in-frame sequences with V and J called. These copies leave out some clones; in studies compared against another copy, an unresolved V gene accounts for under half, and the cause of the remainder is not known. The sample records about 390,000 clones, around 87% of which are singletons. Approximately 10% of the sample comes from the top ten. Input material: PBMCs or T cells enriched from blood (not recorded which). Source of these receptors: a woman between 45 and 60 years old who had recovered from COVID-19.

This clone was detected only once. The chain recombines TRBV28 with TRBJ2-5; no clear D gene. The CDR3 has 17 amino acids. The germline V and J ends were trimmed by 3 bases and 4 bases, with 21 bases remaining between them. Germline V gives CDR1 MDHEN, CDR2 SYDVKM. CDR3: CASSFNKHPTSSETQYF. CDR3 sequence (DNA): TGTGCCAGCAGTTTTAATAAACACCCCACGTCGTCAGAGACCCAGTACTTC.

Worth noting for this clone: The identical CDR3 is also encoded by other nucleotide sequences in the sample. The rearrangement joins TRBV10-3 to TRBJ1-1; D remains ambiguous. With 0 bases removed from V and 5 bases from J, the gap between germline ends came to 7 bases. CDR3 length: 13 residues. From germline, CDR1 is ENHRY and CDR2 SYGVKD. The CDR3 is CAISESSVTEAFF. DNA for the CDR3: TGTGCCATCAGTGAGTCGTCTGTTACTGAAGCTTTCTTT.

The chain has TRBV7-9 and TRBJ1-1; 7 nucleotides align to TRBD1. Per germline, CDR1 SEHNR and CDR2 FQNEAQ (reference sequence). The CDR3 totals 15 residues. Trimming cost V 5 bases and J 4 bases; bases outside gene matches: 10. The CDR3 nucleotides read TGTGCCAGCAGCGAGACAGGGTATCTTGGCACTGAAGCTTTCTTT. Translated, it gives CASSETGYLGTEAFF.

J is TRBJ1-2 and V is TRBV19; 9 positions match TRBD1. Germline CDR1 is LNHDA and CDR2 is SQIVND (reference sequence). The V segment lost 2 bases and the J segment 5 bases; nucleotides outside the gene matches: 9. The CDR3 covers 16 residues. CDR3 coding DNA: TGTGCCAGTAGTATACTACGAACAGGGGGCGCTTATGGCTACACCTTC. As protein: CASSILRTGGAYGYTF.